This is a list of T cell receptor beta chains from one sample in a study of technical replicates of blood from a handful of donors. The repertoire was sequenced with immunoSEQ multiplex PCR; TCRdb's copy has only in-frame clones and lacks some. The sample records under 95,000 clones, approximately 95% being singletons. The source material was T cells isolated from PBMCs. The receptors shown here come from a human donor in good health. Both conserved end residues are part of each CDR3. Fields, in order: V gene, J gene, clone size, D gene, CDR3 protein, CDR3 DNA. D genes are given only for firm matches. The size entry is marked missing in some rows and otherwise reads once, few, many or a size class.

TRBV18	TRBJ1-1	.	TRBD1	CASSPGQGVNTEAFF	TGTGCCAGCTCACCGGGACAGGGGGTGAACACTGAAGCTTTCTTT
TRBV5-1	TRBJ2-5	.	.	CASSPGQLQETQYF	TGCGCCAGCAGCCCAGGACAGCTACAAGAGACCCAGTACTTC
TRBV28	TRBJ2-3	.	.	CASSLGGTSGGDTQYF	TGTGCCAGCAGTTTGGGTGGGACGAGTGGGGGGGATACGCAGTATTTT
TRBV5-4	TRBJ2-7	.	TRBD1	CASSLVGTAPYEQYF	TGTGCCAGCAGCTTGGTGGGGACAGCTCCATACGAGCAGTACTTC
TRBV6-4	TRBJ2-7	once	TRBD1	CASTGTVPHEQYF	TGTGCCAGCACCGGGACAGTCCCTCACGAGCAGTACTTC
TRBV2	TRBJ1-2	.	.	CASNPTGSYGYTF	TGTGCCAGCAACCCGACGGGATCGTATGGCTACACCTTC
TRBV6-5	TRBJ2-2	.	.	CASSRGTTNTGELFF	TGTGCCAGCAGTCGTGGGACAACGAACACCGGGGAGCTGTTTTTT
TRBV18	TRBJ1-1	.	.	CASSPMGGEAFF	TGTGCCAGCTCACCCATGGGAGGTGAAGCTTTCTTT
TRBV28	TRBJ1-1	.	.	CASQPLTARGTEAFF	TGTGCCAGCCAACCACTGACGGCGAGGGGGACTGAAGCTTTCTTT
TRBV6-1	TRBJ1-2	.	TRBD1	CASSEFGQGDGYTF	TGTGCCAGCAGTGAATTTGGACAGGGGGACGGCTACACCTTC
TRBV7-6	TRBJ2-7	once	.	CASSLQGSSSYEQYF	TGTGCCAGCAGCCTACAGGGATCTAGCTCCTACGAGCAGTACTTC
TRBV7-2	TRBJ2-7	.	TRBD2	CASSLRFRAGELYEQYF	TGTGCCAGCAGCTTAAGGTTCCGAGCGGGAGAGTTGTACGAGCAGTACTTC
TRBV5-4	TRBJ1-1	.	.	CASSLSGVGYVNTEAFF	TGTGCCAGCAGCTTATCAGGGGTTGGCTACGTGAACACTGAAGCTTTCTTT
TRBV4-1	TRBJ1-2	.	.	CASSWPREAGKENYGYTF	TGCGCCAGCAGCTGGCCCCGGGAGGCAGGGAAGGAAAACTATGGCTACACCTTC
TRBV2	TRBJ1-1	.	.	CARAQLTGRRTEAFF	TGTGCCAGAGCACAATTAACAGGTCGAAGAACTGAAGCTTTCTTT
TRBV7-9	TRBJ1-1	.	TRBD1	CASSLSWTGENTEAFF	TGTGCCAGCAGCTTATCTTGGACAGGGGAGAACACTGAAGCTTTCTTT
TRBV7-8	TRBJ2-7	.	.	CASSLAAGVVDYEQYF	TGTGCCAGCAGCTTAGCGGCCGGGGTTGTTGACTACGAGCAGTACTTC
TRBV11-2	TRBJ1-1	few	.	CASSLVGTGGGTEAFF	TGTGCCAGCAGCTTAGTTGGGACGGGGGGAGGCACTGAAGCTTTCTTT
TRBV4-1	TRBJ1-3	.	.	CASSQGRGGFAETGNTIYF	TGCGCCAGCAGCCAAGGAAGAGGCGGCTTCGCGGAAACTGGAAACACCATATATTTT
TRBV10-3	TRBJ2-5	.	TRBD1	CAISEFLPGTGEETQYF	TGTGCCATCAGTGAGTTTCTACCCGGGACAGGGGAGGAGACCCAGTACTTC
TRBV5-4	TRBJ2-5	.	.	CASSLAPPETQYF	TGTGCCAGCAGCTTGGCTCCCCCAGAGACCCAGTACTTC
TRBV18	TRBJ2-5	.	.	CASSPGRDLGETQYF	TGTGCCAGCTCACCTGGCAGGGATTTAGGAGAGACCCAGTACTTC
TRBV5-5	TRBJ1-1	.	.	CASSLAPGRENTEAFF	TGTGCCAGCAGCTTGGCGCCAGGACGGGAAAACACTGAAGCTTTCTTT
TRBV7-6	TRBJ1-2	.	.	CASSRAERTATNYGYTF	TGTGCCAGCAGCCGAGCGGAACGGACTGCGACCAACTATGGCTACACCTTC
TRBV5-1	TRBJ1-1	.	.	CASTGVGTEAFF	TGCGCCAGCACCGGAGTCGGCACTGAAGCTTTCTTT
TRBV7-3	TRBJ2-1	.	.	CASSKKTGFNEQFF	TGTGCCAGCAGCAAAAAAACAGGGTTCAATGAGCAGTTCTTC
TRBV7-2	TRBJ2-7	.	.	CASTLGRYEQYF	TGTGCCAGCACTTTGGGGAGATACGAGCAGTACTTC
TRBV28	TRBJ2-1	.	TRBD2	CASRDRLAGIPNEQFF	TGTGCCAGCAGGGATCGACTAGCGGGCATACCAAATGAGCAGTTCTTC
TRBV5-1	TRBJ2-7	.	TRBD1	CASSSGQGQSYEQYF	TGCGCCAGCAGCTCGGGACAGGGTCAGTCCTACGAGCAGTACTTC
TRBV19	TRBJ2-2	.	.	CASSQDEGVEAGELFF	TGTGCCAGTAGTCAGGACGAGGGCGTGGAGGCCGGGGAGCTGTTTTTT
TRBV4-1	TRBJ2-1	.	.	CASSQGVSESYNEQFF	TGCGCCAGCAGCCAAGGGGTTAGCGAATCCTACAATGAGCAGTTCTTC
TRBV5-1	TRBJ2-7	.	.	CASSLESAYEQYF	TGCGCCAGCAGCTTAGAGTCCGCCTACGAGCAGTACTTC
TRBV28	TRBJ2-7	.	TRBD2	CASSPSFYSGIVYEQYF	TGTGCCAGCAGTCCCTCTTTTTACAGCGGGATTGTCTACGAGCAGTACTTC
TRBV27	TRBJ2-3	.	.	CASSLIPGLTDTQYF	TGTGCCAGCAGTTTAATCCCAGGGCTCACAGATACGCAGTATTTT
TRBV6-4	TRBJ2-1	.	.	CASSRGQIGDEQFF	TGTGCCAGCAGTAGAGGGCAGATCGGGGATGAGCAGTTCTTC
TRBV27	TRBJ2-7	once	.	CASSLSWRVRGYEQYF	TGTGCCAGCAGTTTATCGTGGAGGGTGAGGGGCTACGAGCAGTACTTC
TRBV5-1	TRBJ2-7	.	.	CASSDLYEQYF	TGCGCCAGCAGCGACTTATACGAGCAGTACTTC
TRBV5-1	TRBJ1-2	once	TRBD1	CASSLPTGSLDGYTF	TGCGCCAGCAGCTTACCGACAGGGTCGTTGGATGGCTACACCTTC
TRBV5-1	TRBJ1-5	.	.	CASSFPPRGNQPQHF	TGCGCCAGCAGCTTCCCCCCCAGGGGCAATCAGCCCCAGCATTTT
TRBV7-2	TRBJ1-5	.	.	CASSLLSGQPQHF	TGTGCCAGCAGCTTACTGTCCGGGCAGCCCCAGCATTTT
TRBV6-6	TRBJ2-3	.	TRBD1	CASSPGQEVDTQYF	TGTGCCAGCAGCCCGGGACAGGAGGTGGATACGCAGTATTTT
TRBV28	TRBJ1-1	.	TRBD1	CASRPGQPTEAFF	TGTGCCAGCAGACCGGGACAGCCCACTGAAGCTTTCTTT
TRBV4-1	TRBJ2-7	.	TRBD1	CASSQGIPGQGSYEQYF	TGCGCCAGCAGCCAAGGCATACCGGGACAGGGGTCCTACGAGCAGTACTTC
TRBV28	TRBJ2-3	once	TRBD2	CASSPSGLASSTDTQYF	TGTGCCAGCAGTCCCTCGGGACTAGCGAGTAGCACAGATACGCAGTATTTT
TRBV6-5	TRBJ1-3	.	.	CASSFGSSGNTIYF	TGTGCCAGCAGTTTCGGGAGCTCTGGAAACACCATATATTTT
TRBV15	TRBJ1-4	.	.	CATSRGTEGFVF	TGTGCCACCAGCAGAGGAACGGAGGGTTTCGTTTTT
TRBV2	TRBJ2-7	.	TRBD2	CASSDGRTSGSYEQYF	TGTGCCAGCAGTGATGGCCGGACTAGCGGTTCCTACGAGCAGTACTTC
TRBV13	TRBJ1-1	.	.	CASSLYSSSGLTEAFF	TGTGCCAGCAGCTTATATTCGAGCAGTGGACTCACTGAAGCTTTCTTT
TRBV10-3	TRBJ2-7	.	.	CAISDFGEQYF	TGTGCCATCAGTGATTTCGGCGAGCAGTACTTC
TRBV11-3	TRBJ2-7	.	.	CASRERNSYEQYF	TGTGCCAGCCGAGAGAGGAATTCCTACGAGCAGTACTTC
TRBV7-7	TRBJ1-1	once	.	CASSLTENTEAFF	TGTGCTAGCAGCTTGACAGAAAACACTGAAGCTTTCTTT
TRBV19	TRBJ2-1	.	.	CASSPGTYNEQFF	TGTGCCAGTAGTCCCGGGACCTACAATGAGCAGTTCTTC
TRBV19	TRBJ2-7	.	.	CASSNSWSPSIYEQYF	TGTGCCAGTAGTAATAGTTGGAGCCCATCCATCTACGAGCAGTACTTC
TRBV28	TRBJ1-5	.	TRBD1	CASRRQGHPNQPQHF	TGTGCCAGCAGACGACAGGGCCACCCCAATCAGCCCCAGCATTTT
TRBV6-6	TRBJ1-1	.	.	CASSYPQAVNTEAFF	TGTGCCAGCAGTTACCCACAGGCAGTGAACACTGAAGCTTTCTTT
TRBV7-9	TRBJ2-7	once	.	CASSSDNYEQYF	TGTGCCAGCAGCTCAGACAACTACGAGCAGTACTTC
TRBV6-5	TRBJ1-5	.	.	CASSSRQRNQPQHF	TGTGCCAGCAGTTCCCGACAGCGCAATCAGCCCCAGCATTTT
TRBV5-6	TRBJ2-5	.	.	CASSDPGQETQYF	TGTGCCAGCAGCGACCCAGGGCAAGAGACCCAGTACTTC
TRBV28	TRBJ2-7	.	.	CASSSLTNTYEQYF	TGTGCCAGCAGTTCCTTGACAAATACCTACGAGCAGTACTTC